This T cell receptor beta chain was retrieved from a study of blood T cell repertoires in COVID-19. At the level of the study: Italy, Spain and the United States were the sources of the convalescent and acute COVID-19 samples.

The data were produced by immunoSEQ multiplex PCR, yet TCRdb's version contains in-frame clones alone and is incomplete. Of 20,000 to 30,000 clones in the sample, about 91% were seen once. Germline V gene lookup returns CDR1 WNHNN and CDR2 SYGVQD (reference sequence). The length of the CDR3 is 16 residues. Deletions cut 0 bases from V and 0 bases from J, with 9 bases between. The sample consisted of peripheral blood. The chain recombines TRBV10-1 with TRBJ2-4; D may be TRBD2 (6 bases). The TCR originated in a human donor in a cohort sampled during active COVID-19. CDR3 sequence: CASSESLAIAKNIQYF. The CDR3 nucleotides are TGCGCCAGCAGTGAGTCCCTAGCGATAGCCAAAAACATTCAGTACTTC.